These 30 T cell receptor beta chains were all obtained from the same sample, sequenced in a study of T cell responses to AZD1222 COVID-19 vaccine. The protocol was immunoSEQ multiplex PCR, while the TCRdb copy is restricted to in-frame clones and leaves out a portion. The data contain 90,000 to 100,000 clones, less than 85% of them singletons. Material: peripheral blood, obtained 28 days after the second AZD1222 dose. These receptors were taken from an adult who received the AZD1222 COVID-19 vaccine.

The chain links TRBV13 to TRBJ2-1; 8 bases are shared with TRBD2. CDR3 length: 16 amino acids. From germline, CDR1 is PRHDT and CDR2 FYEKMQ (reference sequence). V was clipped by 1 base and J by 9 bases; unmatched bases: 11. In DNA, the CDR3 is TGTGCCAGCAGCTTAGTAAGGCCGGGAGGGCCTGGTGAGCAGTTCTTC. Translation gives CASSLVRPGGPGEQFF.

This chain joins TRBV12-5 and TRBJ1-5; D is unclear. The CDR3 consists of 13 residues. With 1 base removed from V and 4 bases from J, the gap between germline ends came to 5 bases. Germline V gene lookup returns CDR1 LGHNT and CDR2 FRNRAP. CDR3 residues: CASGLDGNQPQHF. The CDR3 nucleotides read TGTGCTAGTGGTTTGGACGGGAATCAGCCCCAGCATTTT.

The chain combines TRBV7-8 with TRBJ1-4; unclear D gene. The V and J ends lost 5 bases and 0 bases respectively, with 7 bases between them. CDR3 length: 14 amino acids. Germline lookup yields CDR1 SGHVS and CDR2 FQNEAQ. The CDR3: CASSRTTTNEKLFF. Written as DNA, the CDR3 is TGTGCCAGCAGCCGTACCACAACTAATGAAAAACTGTTTTTT. The full variable domain, rest sourced from reference TRBV7-8 and TRBJ1-4, is GAGVSQSPRYKVAKRGQDVALRCDPISGHVSLFWYQQALGQGPEFLTYFQNEAQLDKSGLPSDRFFAERPEGSVSTLKIQRTQQEDSAVYLCASSRTTTNEKLFFGSGTQLSVL.

CDR3 in DNA: TGTGCCAGCAGCTTAACGGTAGCGGGAGGACTCGGTGAGCAGTTCTTC. The encoded protein is CASSLTVAGGLGEQFF. The chain carries TRBV7-3 and TRBJ2-1; 10 nucleotides line up with TRBD2. The CDR3 extends over 16 amino acids. Germline CDR1 and CDR2: SGHTA and FQGTGA. The V segment lost 0 bases and the J segment 9 bases; nucleotides outside the gene matches: 8.

The chain joins TRBV30 to TRBJ2-7; D may be TRBD1 or TRBD2 (6 bases each). The ends were cut back, 5 bases at V and 0 bases at J, with 17 bases in the middle. The CDR3 runs to 15 residues. Germline V gene lookup returns CDR1 GTSNPN and CDR2 SVGIG (reference sequence). CDR3 DNA sequence: TGTGCCTGGGGAGGGGGGAGGAGCGACTCCTACGAGCAGTACTTC. Protein product: CAWGGGRSDSYEQYF.

The chain is built from TRBV9 and TRBJ2-6; 9 positions match TRBD1. Looked up from germline, CDR1 is SGDLS and CDR2 is YYNGEE. The CDR3 has 18 residues. The ends lost 4 bases at V and 0 bases at J; junction bases unmatched: 8. The DNA of the CDR3 is TGTGCCAGCAGCCCCCACAGGGGGCCCCACTCTGGGGCCAACGTCCTGACTTTC. Its protein is CASSPHRGPHSGANVLTF.

The CDR3 nucleotides read TGTGCCTGGGACGGACGAAACAGGGGTGTGAATGGCTACACCTTC. It specifies CAWDGRNRGVNGYTF. V is TRBV30 and J is TRBJ1-2, with 7 nucleotides matching TRBD1. Germline V lookup: CDR1 GTSNPN, CDR2 SVGIG (reference sequence). The J segment lost 6 bases and the V segment lost 5 bases, leaving 15 bases of the junction unmatched. This CDR3 region has 15 residues. Supplemented by reference TRBV30 and TRBJ1-2, the full variable domain reads SQTIHQWPATLVQPVGSPLSLECTVEGTSNPNLYWYRQAAGRGLQLLFYSVGIGQISSEVPQNLSASRPQDRQFILSSKKLLLSDSGFYLCAWDGRNRGVNGYTFGSGTRLTVV.

V usage is TRBV27 and J usage is TRBJ1-6, with D unresolved. Germline lookup yields CDR1 MNHEY and CDR2 SMNVEV (reference sequence). This CDR3 is 16 amino acids long. Trimming removed 2 bases from V and 2 bases from J, with 10 bases in between. This CDR3 reads CASSLLSGTYNSPLHF. Written as DNA, the CDR3 is TGTGCCAGCAGTTTACTTTCGGGAACCTATAATTCACCCCTCCACTTT.

V and J are TRBV7-8 and TRBJ1-2, with no clear D. The CDR3 spans 13 residues. Germline CDR1 reads SGHVS; CDR2 reads FQNEAQ. V was shortened by 0 bases and J by 7 bases, with 9 bases between the two germline ends. Here the CDR3 DNA reads TGTGCCAGCAGCTTAGCGAGGACGAGTGGCTACACCTTC. It specifies CASSLARTSGYTF.

V gene TRBV5-4 combines with J gene TRBJ2-1; no clear D. Germline CDR1 and CDR2: SGHNT and YYREEE (reference sequence). The CDR3 is 14 residues long. Trimming cost V 0 bases and J 6 bases, with 10 bases left between them. CDR3 sequence reads: CASSLGLNSNEQFF. The CDR3 nucleotides read TGTGCCAGCAGCTTGGGACTTAATTCCAATGAGCAGTTCTTC.

This chain links TRBV3-1 (or the pseudogene TRBV3-2) with TRBJ2-1; TRBD2 aligns across 8 bases. Per germline, CDR1 LGHDT and CDR2 YNNKEL (reference sequence). V dropped 7 bases and J dropped 2; count of bases not matched to a gene: 4. CDR3 size: 14 residues. The CDR3 loop reads CASMSGSAYNEQFF. CDR3 coding DNA: TGTGCCAGCATGAGCGGGAGTGCCTACAATGAGCAGTTCTTC.

This chain uses TRBV5-1 with TRBJ1-4; D call uncertain. V was trimmed by 0 bases and J by 5 bases, leaving 8 bases between them. Germline V gives CDR1 SGHRS, CDR2 YFSETQ. The CDR3 sequence is 14 residues long. The CDR3 nucleotides read TGCGCCAGCAGCTTGGGAAGCGCAAATGAAAAACTGTTTTTT. Amino acids: CASSLGSANEKLFF.

The chain has TRBV6-4 and TRBJ1-1; D remains unclear. The V and J ends lost 0 bases and 11 bases respectively, with 13 bases between them. The CDR3 length is 13 residues. Germline-derived CDR1 and CDR2 are MRHNA and SNTAGT. The CDR3 bases are TGTGCCAGCAGTGACTCTGGCAGAACCGCTGCTTTCTTT. This gives the protein CASSDSGRTAAFF.

This clone was found a few times. The chain employs TRBV4-2 and TRBJ2-7; TRBD1 is a possible D gene (6 bases). There are 13 residues in the CDR3. V shed 4 bases and J shed 0 bases, with 7 bases lying between them. The germline V gene encodes CDR1 LGHNA and CDR2 YNFKEQ. The CDR3 sequence: CASSPGDSYEQYF. DNA of the CDR3: TGTGCCAGCAGCCCAGGGGACTCCTACGAGCAGTACTTC.

The J gene is TRBJ1-2, the V gene TRBV5-1, with D possibly matching TRBD1 (5 bases). V lost 3 bases and J lost 0, with 6 bases in between. CDR3 length equals 13 residues. Germline CDR1 SGHRS, CDR2 YFSETQ. The CDR3 region is CASSWGANYGYTF. The CDR3 DNA follows: TGCGCCAGCAGCTGGGGGGCTAACTATGGCTACACCTTC.

This clone came up a few times. The chain carries TRBV12-3 or TRBV12-4 and TRBJ2-7; D possibly matches TRBD1 or TRBD2 (5 bases each). The CDR3 is made up of 11 amino acids. V was shortened by 6 bases and J by 6 bases, with 9 bases between the two germline ends. CDR3 nucleotides: TGTGCCAGCAGCCGGGGCAGCGAGCAGTACTTC. It specifies CASSRGSEQYF.

This chain uses TRBV24-1 with TRBJ2-3; D unresolved. The CDR3 has 12 residues. V gave up 4 bases and J gave up 1 base, with 2 bases separating them. Germline CDR1 is KGHDR and CDR2 is SFDVKD. CDR3: CATSEGTDTQYF. The CDR3 nucleotides are TGTGCCACCAGTGAGGGCACAGATACGCAGTATTTT.

This clone was counted a single time. The V call is TRBV25-1, the J call TRBJ2-2; the match to TRBD1 covers 10 bases. The CDR3 spans 17 residues. Per germline, CDR1 MGHDK and CDR2 SYGVNS. Trimming cost V 5 bases and J 3 bases; bases outside gene matches: 9. CDR3 coding DNA: TGTGCCAGCAGTTGGGACAGGGGAACGGGACACACCGGGGAGCTGTTTTTT. Its translation is CASSWDRGTGHTGELFF.

The V gene is TRBV3-1 (or the pseudogene TRBV3-2), the J gene TRBJ2-7; the D gene is possibly TRBD1 (7 bases). V lost 4 bases and J lost 3, with 31 bases in between. This CDR3 spans 20 amino acids. CDR1 and CDR2 (germline): LGHDT, YNNKEL (reference sequence). The CDR3 DNA is TGTGCCAGCAGCCCTTCCTGGGGCGGGACAGTCCAAAGCCAGAGCTACGAGCAGTACTTC. This gives the protein CASSPSWGGTVQSQSYEQYF.

V and J are TRBV5-6 and TRBJ1-1, with 7 bases matching TRBD1. Germline CDR1 SGHDT, CDR2 YYEEEE. The CDR3 has 15 amino acids. The J segment lost 2 bases and the V segment lost 4 bases, leaving 8 bases of the junction unmatched. In nucleotides, the CDR3 is TGTGCCAGCAGCCCCTGGGGACAGCAAAACACTGAAGCTTTCTTT. As protein: CASSPWGQQNTEAFF.

The genes are TRBV15 and TRBJ2-6, with 7 bases matching TRBD2. The germline CDR1 and CDR2 sequences are LNHNV and YYDKDF (reference sequence). The V gene end was trimmed by 3 bases and the J gene end by 2 bases; junction bases not matched to a gene: 4. The CDR3 consists of 16 residues. This CDR3 reads CATSSLAVTGANVLTF. The CDR3 nucleotides are TGTGCCACCAGCAGTCTAGCGGTCACTGGGGCCAACGTCCTGACTTTC.

The V call is TRBV21-1, the J call TRBJ2-1; TRBD2, as called in the table, went unchecked against the DNA. TRBV21-1 constitutes a pseudogene. This CDR3 is 16 amino acids long. The CDR3 nucleotides are TGTGCCAGCAGCAAAGCCCTAGCGGGGCTCCGGAATCAGCAGTTCTTC. Protein: CASSKALAGLRNQQFF.

This rearrangement joins TRBV7-2 to TRBJ1-3, with D possibly being TRBD1 (6 bases). Germline loops: CDR1 SGHTA, CDR2 FQGNSA. This CDR3 region has 15 residues. The germline V and J ends were trimmed by 5 bases and 4 bases, with 15 bases remaining between them. CDR3 sequence (DNA): TGTGCCAGCAGCGGGTCGATAGGGGGAGGAAACACCATATATTTT. Protein sequence: CASSGSIGGGNTIYF.

This chain connects TRBV7-9 to TRBJ1-2; unclear D gene. CDR1 is SEHNR, CDR2 FQNEAQ, per germline (reference sequence). Trimming removed 1 base at V and 5 bases at J, with 11 bases between. This CDR3 region has 14 residues. This chain's CDR3 is CASSLGTGFYGYTF. CDR3 nucleotides: TGTGCCAGCAGCTTAGGGACGGGTTTTTATGGCTACACCTTC.

V usage is TRBV5-1 and J usage is TRBJ1-3; TRBD1 aligns across 7 bases. The germline CDR1 and CDR2 sequences are SGHRS and YFSETQ. The trim removed 6 bases at V and 0 bases at J, leaving 6 bases unmatched. CDR3 length equals 15 residues. The CDR3 DNA is TGCGCCAGCACCGGAGCAGGGGGCTCTGGAAACACCATATATTTT. It yields the protein CASTGAGGSGNTIYF.

The chain combines TRBV7-2 with TRBJ2-3; TRBD2 matches at 7 bases. Germline trimming cut 3 bases from V and 2 bases from J; bases unmatched to any gene: 2. The germline gives CDR1 SGHTA, CDR2 FQGNSA. The CDR3 length is 14 residues. The CDR3 sequence: CASSLGLHTDTQYF. In DNA form, the CDR3 reads TGTGCCAGCAGCTTGGGACTACACACAGATACGCAGTATTTT.

The V gene is TRBV2, the J gene TRBJ2-3, with TRBD1 matching over 7 bases. CDR1 SNHLY and CDR2 FYNNEI come from the germline V gene. The junction had 10 bases not matched to a gene; V was cut back by 8 bases and J by 2 bases. The CDR3 totals 15 residues. CDR3 in DNA: TGTGCCAGCCAAGACGACAGGGCACCCACAGATACGCAGTATTTT. It encodes CASQDDRAPTDTQYF. Using reference TRBV2 and TRBJ2-3 for the parts outside the CDR3, the full variable domain is EPEVTQTPSHQVTQMGQEVILRCVPISNHLYFYWYRQILGQKVEFLVSFYNNEISEKSEIFDDQFSVERPDGSNFTLKIRSTKLEDSAMYFCASQDDRAPTDTQYFGPGTRLTVL.

This chain uses TRBV7-2 with TRBJ1-4; 7 nucleotides agree with TRBD1. The CDR3 loop spans 12 amino acids. With V trimmed by 4 bases and J by 12 bases, 5 bases remained unmatched. Germline loops: CDR1 SGHTA, CDR2 FQGNSA. The CDR3 DNA follows: TGTGCCAGCAGCTCCTATCAGGGGGAACTGTTTTTT. This sequence encodes CASSSYQGELFF.

This clone occurred once. The chain uses TRBV10-3 and TRBJ2-7, with D perhaps matching TRBD2 (5 bases). Trimming shortened V by 6 bases and J by 4 bases, and 13 bases separated the two germline ends. Germline lookup yields CDR1 ENHRY and CDR2 SYGVKD. The CDR3 runs 13 residues. As DNA, the CDR3 is TGTGCCATCAGCCCAGGAGGACGGTACGAGCAGTACTTC. It specifies CAISPGGRYEQYF.

V usage is TRBV30 and J usage is TRBJ1-6; 7 nucleotides line up with TRBD1. Unmatched junction bases numbered 9, after V lost 4 bases and J lost 9 bases. The CDR3 covers 14 residues. Germline CDR1 is GTSNPN and CDR2 is SVGIG (reference sequence). DNA for the CDR3: TGTGCCTGGACAGGGGGATTTAGAGGTTCACCCCTCCACTTT. Protein: CAWTGGFRGSPLHF.